The 28 T cell receptor beta chains reported below all come from one sample, sequenced in a study of early T cells in non-severe SARS-CoV-2 infection. One entry per CDR3 protein, called by TCRdb with MiXCR from the 5' RACE reads. Among approximately 50,000 distinct CDR3 sequences listed, under 15% were seen once. Input material: whole blood. Receptors were obtained from an adult who was a healthcare worker with PCR-confirmed SARS-CoV-2 infection or an uninfected control (not recorded which).

This clonotype was seen more than once but under ten times. The rearrangement uses TRBV4-1 and TRBJ2-3, with TRBD2 as a possible D gene (6 bases). This CDR3 has 16 amino acids. Germline V gene sequence: CDR1 MGHRA, CDR2 YSYEKL. V was clipped by 3 bases and J by 5 bases, with 18 bases between them. As DNA, the CDR3 is TGCGCCAGCAGCCACCTGGGACTTAACGCGGAAGATACGCAGTATTTT. This encodes CASSHLGLNAEDTQYF.

The chain recombines TRBV9 with TRBJ1-1, with D unclear. The CDR3 has 13 amino acids. CDR1 is SGDLS, CDR2 YYNGEE, per germline. Trimming took off 2 bases at V and 4 bases at J, with 9 bases between the two ends. The DNA for the CDR3 is TGTGCCAGCAGCGTGTCCGCGACCACTGAAGCTTTCTTT. It specifies CASSVSATTEAFF.

This clonotype appeared many times. The chain couples TRBV19 to TRBJ2-3; D is possibly TRBD1 or TRBD2 (5 bases each). CDR1 LNHDA and CDR2 SQIVND come from the germline V gene (reference sequence). CDR3 length: 15 residues. V was pared by 1 base and J by 3 bases, with 11 bases between. The CDR3: CASSIGGIVTDTQYF. The CDR3 nucleotides read TGTGCCAGTAGTATAGGGGGGATTGTGACAGATACGCAGTATTTT.

The chain employs TRBV28 and TRBJ2-7, with D uncertain. CDR3 size: 12 residues. The V end was cut by 8 bases, the J end by 3 bases, with 11 bases between. Germline CDR1 and CDR2: MDHEN and SYDVKM. The CDR3 DNA is TGTGCCAGCGGCACCGGAAGCTACGAGCAGTACTTC. Its translation: CASGTGSYEQYF.

At least ten counts were recorded for this clonotype. The chain uses TRBV27 and TRBJ1-2, with no clear D. Trimming cost V 3 bases and J 8 bases, with 13 bases left between them. The CDR3 loop spans 13 amino acids. Germline CDR1 MNHEY, CDR2 SMNVEV (reference sequence). The CDR3 loop is CASSFGRSTGYTF. The CDR3 DNA is TGTGCCAGCAGTTTCGGGAGATCCACCGGCTACACCTTC.

In its sample, this clonotype was seen many times. This chain uses TRBV18 with TRBJ2-7; D ambiguous. The CDR3 has 13 amino acids. V gave up 1 base and J gave up 4 bases, with 8 bases separating them. Germline CDR1 KGHSH, CDR2 LQKENI. CDR3 protein: CASSPLLGYEQYF. The CDR3 DNA reads as TGTGCCAGCTCACCACTTTTAGGGTACGAGCAGTACTTC. Looking up the rest from reference TRBV18 and TRBJ2-7 gives the full variable domain: NAGVMQNPRHLVRRRGQEARLRCSPMKGHSHVYWYRQLPEEGLKFMVYLQKENIIDESGMPKERFSAEFPKEGPSILRIQQVVRGDSAAYFCASSPLLGYEQYFGPGTRLTVT.

V usage is TRBV20-1 and J usage is TRBJ2-1; 9 bases match TRBD2. The germline V gene encodes CDR1 DFQATT and CDR2 SNEGSKA (reference sequence). The CDR3 loop spans 14 amino acids. V lost 5 bases to trimming and J lost 3 bases; unmatched junction nucleotides: 5. This chain's CDR3 is CSAPLAGDYNEQFF. In DNA, the CDR3 is TGCAGTGCTCCATTAGCGGGAGACTACAATGAGCAGTTCTTC.

This clonotype was counted between two and nine times. V and J are TRBV7-9 and TRBJ1-4, with 10 bases lining up with TRBD1. Germline CDR1 is SEHNR and CDR2 is FQNEAQ (reference sequence). The V gene end was trimmed by 4 bases and the J gene end by 8 bases; junction bases not matched to a gene: 10. The CDR3 is 16 residues long. CDR3 amino acids: CASSSLRQGAREKLFF. In DNA form, the CDR3 reads TGTGCCAGCAGCTCTCTACGACAGGGGGCCCGGGAAAAACTGTTTTTT.

There are a few counts of this clonotype. V and J are TRBV27 and TRBJ2-4, with a weak D call TRBD1 (5 bases). Germline V gene sequence: CDR1 MNHEY, CDR2 SMNVEV (reference sequence). The CDR3 length is 14 residues. The germline V and J ends were trimmed by 3 bases and 0 bases, with 6 bases remaining between them. CDR3 in DNA: TGTGCCAGCAGTTTTCAGGGAGCCAAAAACATTCAGTACTTC. Translated: CASSFQGAKNIQYF.

This clonotype occurred many times. The chain employs TRBV7-2 and TRBJ2-7, with a weak D call TRBD2 (5 bases). This CDR3 has 13 amino acids. V gave up 4 bases and J gave up 2 bases, with 9 bases separating them. From germline, CDR1 is SGHTA and CDR2 FQGNSA. CDR3 region: CASSSGAAYEQYF. CDR3 coding DNA: TGTGCCAGCAGCTCCGGAGCGGCCTACGAGCAGTACTTC.

CDR3 nucleotide sequence: TGTGCCAGCAGTGCCCCGGGAAACACCATATATTTT. Translated, it gives CASSAPGNTIYF. J is TRBJ1-3 and V is TRBV6-5, with D uncertain. Germline V gene lookup returns CDR1 MNHEY and CDR2 SVGAGI. With 5 bases removed from V and 4 bases from J, the gap between germline ends came to 6 bases. The CDR3 contains 12 residues.

Remarks on this clonotype: Its ends do not fully match the called genes, so a read error is possible. The V and J genes are TRBV4-3 and TRBJ1-6, with D possibly being TRBD1 (5 bases). The CDR3 totals 15 residues. The V gene's germline CDR1 is LGHNA and CDR2 YSLEER. CDR3 DNA: TGCGCCAGCAGCCAAGCCGGGGCGGAGCGTTCACCCCTCCATTTT. Its protein is CASSQAGAERSPLHF.

In its sample, this clonotype was seen a few times. V is TRBV27 and J is TRBJ2-2; 9 bases fit TRBD1. CDR3 length: 15 residues. Germline V gene sequence: CDR1 MNHEY, CDR2 SMNVEV (reference sequence). The V gene end was trimmed by 0 bases and the J gene end by 5 bases; junction bases not matched to a gene: 1. The CDR3 region is CASSLSQGATGELFF. In DNA form, the CDR3 reads TGTGCCAGCAGTTTATCACAGGGGGCGACCGGGGAGCTGTTTTTT.

This clonotype was observed a handful of times. CDR3 nucleotides: TGTGCCAGCAGCTTTAATCCCACAGATACGCAGTATTTT. The encoded protein is CASSFNPTDTQYF. The chain is built from TRBV7-9 and TRBJ2-3; D gene unclear. This CDR3 is built from 13 residues. Germline V gene lookup returns CDR1 SEHNR and CDR2 FQNEAQ (reference sequence). The germline V and J ends were trimmed by 3 bases and 2 bases, with 6 bases remaining between them.

This clonotype was seen repeatedly, ten times or more. This rearrangement joins TRBV5-4 to TRBJ2-7; perhaps TRBD2 as D (5 bases). The CDR3 totals 16 residues. Germline V gene data show CDR1 as SGHNT and CDR2 as YYREEE (reference sequence). The V gene lost 1 base and the J gene lost 5 bases, with 19 bases spanning the gap. The CDR3 is CASSLSLVGMPHEQYF. DNA for the CDR3: TGTGCCAGCAGCTTGAGCCTGGTCGGGATGCCCCACGAGCAGTACTTC.

This clonotype occurred a few times. CDR3 sequence: CASNYRDWNTEAFF. DNA for the CDR3: TGTGCCAGCAACTACCGGGACTGGAACACTGAAGCTTTCTTT. This rearrangement joins TRBV21-1 to TRBJ1-1. TRBV21-1 is designated a pseudogene. There are 14 residues in the CDR3.

This chain uses TRBV18 with TRBJ2-5, with D unresolved. Germline CDR1 KGHSH, CDR2 LQKENI. The ends were cut back, 3 bases at V and 4 bases at J, with 6 bases in the middle. The CDR3 has 12 residues. The CDR3 spells CASSPQRETQYF. The CDR3 bases are TGTGCCAGCTCACCGCAGAGAGAGACCCAGTACTTC.

This rearrangement joins TRBV19 to TRBJ2-7; D uncertain. The V end was cut by 3 bases, the J end by 6 bases, with 12 bases between. The V gene's germline CDR1 is LNHDA and CDR2 SQIVND (reference sequence). This CDR3 has 13 residues. CDR3 sequence (DNA): TGTGCCAGTAGTATCGTGCGGACGGGCGAGCAGTACTTC. It specifies CASSIVRTGEQYF.

The sample holds a few counts of this clonotype. The chain combines TRBV12-3 or TRBV12-4 with TRBJ1-5; D is unclear. V was shortened by 4 bases and J by 5 bases, with 12 bases between the two germline ends. CDR3 length equals 14 residues. CDR3 sequence reads: CASSSDQAHQPQHF. CDR3 bases: TGTGCCAGCAGTTCCGACCAGGCCCATCAGCCCCAGCATTTT.

The rearrangement links TRBV9 to TRBJ2-7; D unclear. Germline lookup yields CDR1 SGDLS and CDR2 YYNGEE. This CDR3 has 13 amino acids. V was clipped by 0 bases and J by 4 bases, with 8 bases between them. The chain's CDR3 is CASSVEWGYEQYF. The CDR3 DNA reads TGTGCCAGCAGCGTAGAATGGGGTTACGAGCAGTACTTC. The full variable domain, completed using reference TRBV9 and TRBJ2-7, is DSGVTQTPKHLITATGQRVTLRCSPRSGDLSVYWYQQSLDQGLQFLIQYYNGEERAKGNILERFSAQQFPDLHSELNLSSLELGDSALYFCASSVEWGYEQYFGPGTRLTVT.

Comment on this clonotype: A read error may produce the germline difference seen at one junction end. This rearrangement joins TRBV7-7 to TRBJ2-7; D not certain. Germline-derived CDR1 and CDR2 are SSHAT and FNYEAQ (reference sequence). The CDR3 runs 14 residues. The CDR3, as DNA: TGTGCTAGCAGCTCGTCGGAGCTTTCCTACGAGCAGTACTTC. Amino acids: CASSSSELSYEQYF.

This clonotype was picked up a small number of times. The chain combines TRBV10-3 with TRBJ2-5; 8 nucleotides align to TRBD1. The CDR3 has 14 residues. The trim removed 4 bases at V and 6 bases at J, leaving 7 bases unmatched. The germline gives CDR1 ENHRY, CDR2 SYGVKD. CDR3 nucleotide sequence: TGTGCCATCAGTGTGGGGCAGGGGGCAAAGACCCAGTACTTC. Encoded protein: CAISVGQGAKTQYF.

The chain recombines TRBV20-1 with TRBJ1-1; D perhaps matches TRBD1 (6 bases). The CDR3 has 13 amino acids. Germline V gives CDR1 DFQATT, CDR2 SNEGSKA (reference sequence). The V end lost 1 base, the J end lost 6 bases, and 12 bases lay between the germline ends. CDR3 protein: CSARGGGGAEAFF. The CDR3 DNA reads TGCAGTGCTAGAGGTGGGGGGGGCGCTGAAGCTTTCTTT.

V and J are TRBV9 and TRBJ1-1, with a possible D match to TRBD1 (6 bases). CDR3 length equals 14 residues. Trimming left V 4 bases short and J 1 base short, with 11 bases between. The germline CDR1 and CDR2 sequences are SGDLS and YYNGEE. The CDR3 protein is CASSFQGTNTEAFF. The CDR3 region has the DNA TGTGCCAGCAGCTTCCAGGGGACGAACACTGAAGCTTTCTTT.

The V call is TRBV5-1, the J call TRBJ2-5; D tentatively reads TRBD1 or TRBD2 (5 bases each). CDR1 is SGHRS, CDR2 YFSETQ, per germline. Between the trimmed V and J ends, which lost 0 bases and 5 bases, there was a span of 14 bases. This CDR3 has 15 residues. CDR3 sequence (DNA): TGCGCCAGCAGCTTGGCGCCAGGGACGAGGGAGACCCAGTACTTC. This codes for CASSLAPGTRETQYF. The full variable domain, completed using reference TRBV5-1 and TRBJ2-5, is KAGVTQTPRYLIKTRGQQVTLSCSPISGHRSVSWYQQTPGQGLQFLFEYFSETQRNKGNFPGRFSGRQFSNSRSEMNVSTLELGDSALYLCASSLAPGTRETQYFGPGTRLLVL.

This clonotype was seen a few times. V and J are TRBV20-1 and TRBJ1-1; D gene uncertain. Germline V gives CDR1 DFQATT, CDR2 SNEGSKA (reference sequence). Trimming left V 0 bases short and J 5 bases short, with 7 bases between. The CDR3 is 12 residues long. The CDR3 DNA follows: TGCAGTGCTAGAGATCGGGCTACTGAAGCTTTCTTT. Translating it yields CSARDRATEAFF.

In its sample, this clonotype was seen many times. The chain combines TRBV29-1 with TRBJ1-2; weak D call: TRBD1 (5 bases). Germline CDR1 is SQVTM and CDR2 is ANQGSEA. This CDR3 has 12 residues. V was pared by 4 bases and J by 4 bases, with 10 bases between. As DNA, the CDR3 is TGCAGCGTTGTGACGGGGGGCTATGGCTACACCTTC. Protein: CSVVTGGYGYTF.

This clonotype has only a few counts. The chain combines TRBV6-6 with TRBJ1-5; maybe TRBD1 (5 bases). The CDR3 consists of 15 residues. V was clipped by 3 bases and J by 2 bases, with 11 bases between them. CDR1 MNHNY and CDR2 SVGAGI come from the germline V gene (reference sequence). For the CDR3, the DNA is TGTGCCAGCAGTTATTTCCCGGGGGGCAATCAGCCCCAGCATTTT. It is translated as CASSYFPGGNQPQHF.